This T cell receptor (beta chain) was observed in a study of regulatory T cells in long-lasting Graves disease. Study-wide results and caveats: TCR diversity in persistent Graves' patients was below that of newly diagnosed ones.

The length of the CDR3 is 14 residues. Germline CDR1 and CDR2: MNHEY and SVGAGI. Note on this clonotype: Antigen: not known. A read error may account for a junction end that differs from germline.

Time point specified: newly diagnosed GD, antithyroid drugs for less than 3 months. PBMC-extracted RNA yielded the TCR library. Researchers made TCR beta libraries by using iRepertoire HTBI primers and running Arm-PCR on CDR3 regions. TCRdb itself ran the multiplex PCR reads through MiXCR, one entry per CDR3 protein. The table has roughly 350,000 distinct CDR3 sequences, about a sixth seen once. This sample also appeared in a second study, on T cells in Graves' hyperthyroidism and ophthalmopathy. That paper adds: Ophthalmopathy was separated from stable hyperthyroidism by a 13 V-J model.

The sequence was obtained from a woman younger than 35 with Graves disease. The sample here was peripheral blood mononuclear cells (PBMCs), taken at new diagnosis, from a patient treated with antithyroid drugs. V usage is TRBV6-5 and J usage is TRBJ2-7; TRBD2 agrees at 7 bases. Here the CDR3 reads CASSLASGSYEQHF. The CDR3 nucleotides read TGTGCCAGCAGTTTAGCTAGCGGCTCCTACGAGCAGCACTTC.